The source of this T cell receptor beta chain is a study of cytomegalovirus exposure and HLA in healthy donors. Germline CDR1 LGHNT, CDR2 FRNRAP. The CDR3 is made up of 16 amino acids. The V end was cut by 6 bases, the J end by 4 bases, with 19 bases between. Sequenced by immunoSEQ multiplex PCR; TCRdb stores in-frame clones only, minus some. Here the sample spans approximately 160,000 clones, 65% to 90% being singletons. The clonotype originates from a woman under 30 in good health and CMV-seronegative. The chain uses TRBV12-5 and TRBJ1-3, with unresolved D. The sequencing sample was made of PBMCs. As DNA, the CDR3 is TGTGCTAGTGGCACCCTGGGCCCGACGACGGGAAACACCATATATTTT. This encodes CASGTLGPTTGNTIYF.